This TCR beta chain came from a study of post-analysis software for immune sequencing data. Libraries were made from TCR beta cDNA, and they carried unique molecular identifiers. TCRdb itself ran the PCR reads through MiXCR, one entry per CDR3 protein. The profile shows hundreds of thousands of distinct CDR3 sequences, 55% to 60% of them singletons. Study-wide results and caveats: Five or six TRBV segments were significantly more frequent in patients than in controls. TRBV5-6, TRBV5-1 and TRBV20-1 were among these segments.

Trimming cost V 5 bases and J 3 bases, with 10 bases left between them. The germline V gene has CDR1 DFQATT and CDR2 SNEGSKA (reference sequence). The CDR3 spans 12 residues. In its sample, this clonotype was seen a few times. Its antigen is as yet unknown. The clonotype comes from a girl aged 2-15 years with multiple sclerosis. This chain connects TRBV20-1 to TRBJ1-1, with D uncertain. Material: blood. The CDR3 coding sequence is TGCAGTGCTCCTGAGAGGGACACTGAAGCTTTCTTT. Its translation is CSAPERDTEAFF.